Listed here is a single T cell receptor (beta chain). Its matching antigen is unknown. This record belongs to a study of post-analysis software for immune sequencing data. Germline lookup yields CDR1 MNHEY and CDR2 SVGEGT. This CDR3 contains 16 residues. Prepared libraries of TCR beta cDNA carried unique molecular identifiers. TCRdb analysed the PCR reads with MiXCR anew, one entry per CDR3 protein. This table holds 750,000 to 950,000 distinct CDR3 sequences, 46% found once. Study findings and constraints: Comparison of patients with controls showed a handful of TRBV segments more frequent in patients, TRBV5-6, TRBV5-1 and TRBV20-1 among them.

The sequence was obtained from a girl aged 10-17 years with multiple sclerosis. The V call is TRBV6-2 or TRBV6-3, the J call TRBJ2-5; 14 bases line up with TRBD2. The DNA end is a closer match to TRBJ2-7, so the J assignment may be wrong. Sequencing was performed on blood. The DNA of the CDR3 is TGTGCCAGCAGTTACTCGGGACTAGCGGGAGTTTCCGAGCAGTACTTC. Translating it yields CASSYSGLAGVSEQYF.